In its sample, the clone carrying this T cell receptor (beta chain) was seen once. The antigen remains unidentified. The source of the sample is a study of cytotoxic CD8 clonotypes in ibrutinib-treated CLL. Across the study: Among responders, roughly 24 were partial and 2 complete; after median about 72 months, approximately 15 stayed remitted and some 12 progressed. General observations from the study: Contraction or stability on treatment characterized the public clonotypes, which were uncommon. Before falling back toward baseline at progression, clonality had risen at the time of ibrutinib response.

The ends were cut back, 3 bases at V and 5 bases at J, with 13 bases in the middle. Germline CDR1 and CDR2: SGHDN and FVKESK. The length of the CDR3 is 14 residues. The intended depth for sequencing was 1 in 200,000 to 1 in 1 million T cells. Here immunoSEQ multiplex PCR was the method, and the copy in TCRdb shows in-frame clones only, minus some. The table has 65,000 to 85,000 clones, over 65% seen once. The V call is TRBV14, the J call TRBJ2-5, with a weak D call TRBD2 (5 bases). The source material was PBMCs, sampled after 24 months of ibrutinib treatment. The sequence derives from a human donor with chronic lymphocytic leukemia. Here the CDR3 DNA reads TGTGCCAGCAGCCAGTCCCCTCGGAGGGAGACCCAGTACTTC. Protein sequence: CASSQSPRRETQYF.